The present entry profiles one T cell receptor beta chain with its context. What this receptor recognizes is not known. Per-nucleotide qualities are absent, and no much larger clonotype sits a single base away. The data stem from a study of blood T cell repertoires in COVID-19 (dated by TCRdb to the early 2020s). Looking at the study overall: Samples covering the acute and convalescent phases of COVID-19 were provided by collaborators in the United States, Italy and Spain. A freely available public database, intended as a resource for researchers studying the immune response to SARS-CoV-2, is where the repertoires were released. HLA class I and class II types, where available, came from metadata supplied by the sample provider rather than from assay-based typing. A de-identified subject ID, COVID-19 status, age in years and sex were almost always included in the sample metadata. Subjects who had been exposed to COVID-19, were actively infected with it, or had recovered from it provided the deeply sampled blood TCRbeta repertoires that made up the dataset. The material from the prospective study consisted of cDNA or gDNA derived from T cells, B-cell-depleted T cells, or PBMCs. Samples were obtained from the ongoing ImmuneRACE study (first 160 participants) and from 1,200 or so subjects provided by 6 global collaborators. Broad study findings and their caveats: Clinical and demographic metadata were provided uncurated, with the amount varying by source and participant.

One collaborating source in Seattle enrolled patients while the patients were actively infected and followed the patients over time throughout the course of disease. The collaborating institutions used their own protocols to collect whole blood in K2EDTA tubes. For TCRbeta analysis, collaborators shipped samples as frozen whole blood, isolated PBMCs, or DNA extracted from either of those sample types. Taken from cysteine to phenylalanine, the CDR3 has 12 residues. CDR3 DNA is the only sequence kept; it has 36 bases, read in frame from the first base. The CDR1 and CDR2 encoded by the germline V gene (reference sequence) are GTSNPN and SVGIG. V is cut by 3 bases and J by 4 bases, and the space between the germline ends is 10 bases. The immunoSEQ Assay, a bias-controlled multiplex PCR, was used to amplify TCRbeta CDR3 regions from genomic DNA. As for how the authors treated the data: The number of nucleated cells in each sample was estimated from the amplification of reference gene primers within the assay. To quantify the absolute abundance of each unique TCRbeta CDR3 rearrangement, sequence reads were collapsed and filtered. For each sample, productive Simpson clonality was calculated as the square root of Simpson's diversity index over productive rearrangements. The source is immuneACCESS, and TCRdb retained only in-frame sequences with V and J called. Part of the clones is not carried over; for the studies checked, unresolved V genes explain less than half of this, and the remainder is unexplained. That table furnishes V, J and clone size, whereas the DNA furnished D and trimming. Present in this sample are around 210,000 clones, 70% to 90% of which were seen just once. 4% to 6% of the sample lies in the top ten.

Rearrangement joined TRBV30 to TRBJ2-7; no D gene can be assigned with confidence. The sample comprised peripheral blood. The sequence came from a man aged 50 or older with COVID-19, enrolled during active disease. At the DNA level, the sequence is TGTGCCTGGAGCCCGACACGATACGAGCAGTACTTC. It translates to CAWSPTRYEQYF.